This T cell receptor (beta chain) originates from a study of neurological immune-mediated disorders. There are many counts of this clonotype. Its antigen is not identified. The cDNA was synthesized by means of template-switch 5'RACE, which was carried out with 10-nucleotide random UMIs. MiXCR, applied by TCRdb to the 5' RACE reads, yields one record per CDR3 protein. This sample yields 45,000 to 65,000 distinct CDR3 sequences, of which roughly 4.4% are seen a single time; roughly 3.1% belongs to the top ten. Study-level results: None of the CDR3 amino acid sequences of expanded clones recurred across subjects, suggesting private repertoires in all groups.

The CDR3 consists of 18 residues. Germline trimming cut 0 bases from V and 9 bases from J; bases unmatched to any gene: 13. The germline V gene has CDR1 SGHRS and CDR2 YFSETQ. The TCR was taken from a man aged 50-60 years with multiple sclerosis. The genes are TRBV5-1 and TRBJ2-1; TRBD2 aligns across 12 bases. Material for sequencing was PBMCs. This CDR3 is CASSLAGLAGVPKGEQFF. The CDR3 nucleotides read TGCGCCAGCAGCTTGGCGGGACTAGCGGGTGTCCCGAAGGGTGAGCAGTTCTTC.